This record looks at one T cell receptor beta chain sequence and its context. This record comes from a study of blood T cell repertoires in COVID-19. About the study: Specimens from acute and convalescent COVID-19 originated in the United States, Italy and Spain. Sample material is recorded as cDNA or gDNA derived from T cells, B-cell-depleted T cells, or PBMCs.

Source study methods: By means of reference gene primer amplification, nucleated cell counts were estimated. The protocol was immunoSEQ multiplex PCR, while the TCRdb copy is restricted to in-frame clones and leaves out a portion. Clone size and the V and J calls come from that table; the DNA yielded D and trimming. This table holds over 150,000 clones, roughly 89% found once. Germline V gives CDR1 SNHLY, CDR2 FYNNEI. This CDR3 contains 14 residues. V was trimmed by 2 bases and J by 12 bases, leaving 14 bases between them. Seattle patients were enrolled while actively infected and followed longitudinally.

The origin of this receptor is a woman in her 70s with COVID-19, enrolled during active disease. The rearrangement joins TRBV2 to TRBJ1-6; D remains unclear. The material sequenced was peripheral blood. Written as DNA, the CDR3 is TGTGCCAGCAGTGAACCCTCCAGTACGTTACCCCTCCACTTT. It translates to CASSEPSSTLPLHF. Using reference TRBV2 and TRBJ1-6 for the parts outside the CDR3, the full variable domain is EPEVTQTPSHQVTQMGQEVILRCVPISNHLYFYWYRQILGQKVEFLVSFYNNEISEKSEIFDDQFSVERPDGSNFTLKIRSTKLEDSAMYFCASSEPSSTLPLHFGNGTRLTVT.